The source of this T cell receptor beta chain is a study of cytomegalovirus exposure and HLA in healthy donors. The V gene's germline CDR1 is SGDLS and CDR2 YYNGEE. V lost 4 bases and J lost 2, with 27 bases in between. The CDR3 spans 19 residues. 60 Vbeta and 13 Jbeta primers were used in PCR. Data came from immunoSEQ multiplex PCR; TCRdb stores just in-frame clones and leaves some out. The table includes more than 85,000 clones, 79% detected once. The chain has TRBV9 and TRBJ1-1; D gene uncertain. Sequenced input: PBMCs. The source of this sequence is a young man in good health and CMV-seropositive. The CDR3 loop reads CASSSPHLRGGVPNTEAFF. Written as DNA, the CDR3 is TGTGCCAGCAGCTCCCCCCACTTAAGAGGCGGTGTTCCTAACACTGAAGCTTTCTTT.